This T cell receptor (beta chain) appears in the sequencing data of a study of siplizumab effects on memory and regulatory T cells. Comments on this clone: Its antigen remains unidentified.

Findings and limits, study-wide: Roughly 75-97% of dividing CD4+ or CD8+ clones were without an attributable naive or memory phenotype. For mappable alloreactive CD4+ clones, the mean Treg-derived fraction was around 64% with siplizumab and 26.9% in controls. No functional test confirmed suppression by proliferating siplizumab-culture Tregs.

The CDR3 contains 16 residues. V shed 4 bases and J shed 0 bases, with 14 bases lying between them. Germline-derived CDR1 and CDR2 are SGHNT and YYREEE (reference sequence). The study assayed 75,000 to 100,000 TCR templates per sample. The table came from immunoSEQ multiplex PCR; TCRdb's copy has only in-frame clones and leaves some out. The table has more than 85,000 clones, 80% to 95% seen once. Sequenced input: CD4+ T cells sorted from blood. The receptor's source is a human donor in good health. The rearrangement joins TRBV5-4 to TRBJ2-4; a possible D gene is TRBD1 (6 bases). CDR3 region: CASSPTGSLAKNIQYF. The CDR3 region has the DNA TGTGCCAGCAGCCCCACAGGGAGCTTAGCCAAAAACATTCAGTACTTC.